The present TCR beta chain was sequenced within a study of blood T cell repertoires in COVID-19 (TCRdb year 2020). In the study overall: The collaborator samples originated in the United States, Italy and Spain and spanned the acute and convalescent phases of COVID-19. Where available, HLA class I and class II types were obtained from metadata supplied by the sample provider rather than from assay-based typing. Subjects who had been exposed to COVID-19, were actively infected with it, or had recovered from it provided the deeply sampled blood TCRbeta repertoires that made up the dataset. A freely available public database, intended as a resource for researchers studying the immune response to SARS-CoV-2, is where the repertoires were released. Samples were obtained from the ongoing ImmuneRACE study (first 160 participants) and from 950 to 1,500 subjects provided by 6 global collaborators. The prospective study material was composed of cDNA or gDNA derived from T cells, B-cell-depleted T cells, or PBMCs. A de-identified subject ID, COVID-19 status, age in years and sex were almost always included in the sample metadata. Beyond this particular receptor, the publication reports: Clinical and demographic metadata were provided uncurated, with the amount varying by source and participant.

Collaborating institutions collected whole blood in K2EDTA tubes following their own protocols. For TCRbeta analysis, collaborators shipped samples in one of three forms: frozen whole blood, isolated PBMCs, or DNA extracted from either of those sample types. For this clone: Its cognate antigen has yet to be identified. No base quality values were provided; no much bigger clone lies one nucleotide off.

TCRbeta CDR3 regions were amplified from genomic DNA by means of the immunoSEQ Assay, a bias-controlled multiplex PCR. In the paper's pipeline: Within the assay, amplification of reference gene primers was used to estimate how many nucleated cells each sample contained. To quantify the absolute abundance of each unique TCRbeta CDR3 rearrangement, sequence reads were collapsed and filtered. For each sample, productive Simpson clonality was calculated by taking the square root of Simpson's diversity index across productive rearrangements. TCRdb stores this immuneACCESS table with in-frame sequences only. Part of the clones is absent; in the studies checked, under half of the shortfall reflects unresolved V genes, and no reason is known for the rest. From that table come the V and J calls and clone size; the DNA was used to work out D and trimming. The sample has more than 150,000 clones on record, roughly 85% of them singletons. The top ten hold less than 30% of the sample.

This receptor was identified in a woman between 65 and 79 years old with acute or convalescent COVID-19. The material sequenced was peripheral blood.

The nucleotides are TGTGCCAGCTCAGCGGGAGGCTTTTACGAGCAGTACTTC. The translation is CASSAGGFYEQYF. In this chain, TRBV19 is recombined with TRBJ2-7; 9 bases in the middle match TRBD2. The germline V gene (reference sequence) provides CDR1 LNHDA and CDR2 SQIVND. After removal of 9 bases from V and 4 bases from J, the junction retains 7 bases not matched to a gene. The CDR3 runs 13 residues from the cysteine to the phenylalanine. The kept DNA is CDR3 alone, 39 bases in frame from the first base.